This T cell receptor beta chain comes out of a study of blood T cell repertoires in COVID-19. Overall study context: The United States, Italy and Spain were the sources of the acute and convalescent COVID-19 samples.

The V end was cut by 5 bases, the J end by 2 bases, with 9 bases between. From germline, CDR1 is SEHNR and CDR2 FQNEAQ (reference sequence). The CDR3 is 13 amino acids. Source study methods: Amplifying reference gene primers gave estimates of nucleated cell counts. Only in-frame clones appear in the TCRdb table, and some are missing; sequencing was by immunoSEQ multiplex PCR. Clonal size and the V and J genes are those of that table, whereas D and trimming came from the DNA. The table records about 330,000 clones, 92% of them present only once. Those who participated ranged in age from roughly 18 to 89 years and resided in approximately 23 US areas. Donors of Cohort 3 who recovered were those that had two negative PCRs, clearance, or symptom resolution.

The sample was PBMCs or T cells enriched from blood (not recorded which). This TCR came from a woman aged 30 to 39 who had recovered from COVID-19. The J gene is TRBJ1-1, the V gene TRBV7-9; no clear D. The CDR3 reads CASSPQLNTEAFF. CDR3 sequence (DNA): TGTGCCAGCAGCCCTCAGTTAAACACTGAAGCTTTCTTT.